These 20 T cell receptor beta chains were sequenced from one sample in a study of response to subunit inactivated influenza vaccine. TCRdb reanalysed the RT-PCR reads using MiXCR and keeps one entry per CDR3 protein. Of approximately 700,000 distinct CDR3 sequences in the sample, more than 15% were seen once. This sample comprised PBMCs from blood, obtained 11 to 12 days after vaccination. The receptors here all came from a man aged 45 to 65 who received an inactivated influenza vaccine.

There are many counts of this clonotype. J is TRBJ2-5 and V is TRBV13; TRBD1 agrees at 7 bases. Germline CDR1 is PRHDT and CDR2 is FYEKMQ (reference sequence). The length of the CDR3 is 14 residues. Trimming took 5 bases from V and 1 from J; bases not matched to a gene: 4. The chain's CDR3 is CASSHRTGQETQYF. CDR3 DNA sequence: TGTGCCAGCAGCCACAGGACAGGCCAAGAGACCCAGTACTTC.

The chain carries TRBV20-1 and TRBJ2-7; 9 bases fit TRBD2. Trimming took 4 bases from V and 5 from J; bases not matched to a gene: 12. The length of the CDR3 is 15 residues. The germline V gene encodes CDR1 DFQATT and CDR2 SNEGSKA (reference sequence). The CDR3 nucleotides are TGCAGTGCTAAGGGGCTAGCGGGAACGATCGACGAGCAGTACTTC. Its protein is CSAKGLAGTIDEQYF.

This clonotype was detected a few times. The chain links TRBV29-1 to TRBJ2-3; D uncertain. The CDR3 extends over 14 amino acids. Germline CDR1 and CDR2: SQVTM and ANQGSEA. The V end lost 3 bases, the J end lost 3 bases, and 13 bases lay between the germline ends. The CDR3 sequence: CSVDRPPLTDTQYF. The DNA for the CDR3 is TGCAGCGTTGACAGGCCGCCTTTAACAGATACGCAGTATTTT.

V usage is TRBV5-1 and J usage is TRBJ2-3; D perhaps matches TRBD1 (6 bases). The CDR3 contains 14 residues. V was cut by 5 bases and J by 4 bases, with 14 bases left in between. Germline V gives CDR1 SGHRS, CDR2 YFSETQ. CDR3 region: CASRLTGFADTQYF. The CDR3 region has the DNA TGCGCCAGCAGGCTTACAGGGTTCGCAGATACGCAGTATTTT.

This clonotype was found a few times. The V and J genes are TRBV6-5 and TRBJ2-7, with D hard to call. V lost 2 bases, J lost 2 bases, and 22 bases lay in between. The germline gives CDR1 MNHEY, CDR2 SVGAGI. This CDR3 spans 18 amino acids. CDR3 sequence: CASSYHGYSQAGPYEQYF. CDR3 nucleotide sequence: TGTGCCAGCAGTTACCACGGATATTCCCAGGCAGGCCCCTACGAGCAGTACTTC.

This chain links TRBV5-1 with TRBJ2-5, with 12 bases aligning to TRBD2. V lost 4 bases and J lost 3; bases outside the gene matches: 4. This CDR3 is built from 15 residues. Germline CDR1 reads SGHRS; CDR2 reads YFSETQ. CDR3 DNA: TGCGCCAGCAGCCCGACTAGCGGGGGAAAAGAGACCCAGTACTTC. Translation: CASSPTSGGKETQYF.

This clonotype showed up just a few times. This CDR3 reads CASSWSGNFNEQFF. Here the CDR3 DNA reads TGTGCCAGCAGCTGGAGTGGGAATTTCAATGAGCAGTTCTTC. The chain joins TRBV7-2 to TRBJ2-1; D gene ambiguous. The V end lost 4 bases, the J end lost 6 bases, and 13 bases lay between the germline ends. This CDR3 is 14 amino acids long. Germline CDR1 is SGHTA and CDR2 is FQGNSA.

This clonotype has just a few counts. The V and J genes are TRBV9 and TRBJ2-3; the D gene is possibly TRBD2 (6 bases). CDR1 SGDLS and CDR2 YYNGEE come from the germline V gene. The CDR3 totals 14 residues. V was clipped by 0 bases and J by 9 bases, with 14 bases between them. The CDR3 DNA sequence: TGTGCCAGCAGCGTAGGCGGAGCGGGTCGAACGCAGTATTTT. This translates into CASSVGGAGRTQYF. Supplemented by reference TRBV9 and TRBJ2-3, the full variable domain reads DSGVTQTPKHLITATGQRVTLRCSPRSGDLSVYWYQQSLDQGLQFLIQYYNGEERAKGNILERFSAQQFPDLHSELNLSSLELGDSALYFCASSVGGAGRTQYFGPGTRLTVL.

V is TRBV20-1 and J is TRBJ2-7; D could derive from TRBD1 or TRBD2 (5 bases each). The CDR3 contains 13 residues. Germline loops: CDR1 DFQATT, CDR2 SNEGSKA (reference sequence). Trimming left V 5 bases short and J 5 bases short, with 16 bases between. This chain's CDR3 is CSAHRARDDEQYF. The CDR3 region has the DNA TGCAGTGCTCACCGAGCCAGGGACGACGAGCAGTACTTC.

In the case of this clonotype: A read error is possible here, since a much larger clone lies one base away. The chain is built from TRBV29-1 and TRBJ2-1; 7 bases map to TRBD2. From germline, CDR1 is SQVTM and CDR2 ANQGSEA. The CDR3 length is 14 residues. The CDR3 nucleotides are TGCAGCGCTGTGGGGACTAACCAATACAAGGAGCAGTTCTTC. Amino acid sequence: CSAVGTNQYKEQFF.

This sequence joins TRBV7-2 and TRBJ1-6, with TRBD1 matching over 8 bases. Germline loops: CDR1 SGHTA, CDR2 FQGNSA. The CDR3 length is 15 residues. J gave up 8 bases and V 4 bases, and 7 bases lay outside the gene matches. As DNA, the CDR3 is TGTGCCAGCAGCTACAAACAGGGGGTGGATTCACCCCTCCACTTT. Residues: CASSYKQGVDSPLHF.

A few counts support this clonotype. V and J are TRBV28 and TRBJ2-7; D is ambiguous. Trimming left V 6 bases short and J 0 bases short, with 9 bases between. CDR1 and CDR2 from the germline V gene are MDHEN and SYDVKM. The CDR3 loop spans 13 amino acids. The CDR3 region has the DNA TGTGCCAGCAGGAAAGGCAACTCCTACGAGCAGTACTTC. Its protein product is CASRKGNSYEQYF.

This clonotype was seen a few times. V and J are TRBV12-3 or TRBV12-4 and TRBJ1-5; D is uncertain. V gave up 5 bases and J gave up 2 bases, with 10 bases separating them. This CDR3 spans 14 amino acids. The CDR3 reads CASSTDPRNQPQHF. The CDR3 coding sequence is TGTGCCAGCAGTACTGACCCCCGCAATCAGCCCCAGCATTTT.

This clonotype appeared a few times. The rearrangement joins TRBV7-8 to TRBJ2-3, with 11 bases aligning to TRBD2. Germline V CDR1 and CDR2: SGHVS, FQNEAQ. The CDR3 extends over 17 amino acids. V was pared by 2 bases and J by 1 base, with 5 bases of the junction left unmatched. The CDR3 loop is CASSLNRGLAGTDTQYF. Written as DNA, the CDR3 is TGTGCCAGCAGCTTAAACCGGGGACTAGCGGGCACAGATACGCAGTATTTT.

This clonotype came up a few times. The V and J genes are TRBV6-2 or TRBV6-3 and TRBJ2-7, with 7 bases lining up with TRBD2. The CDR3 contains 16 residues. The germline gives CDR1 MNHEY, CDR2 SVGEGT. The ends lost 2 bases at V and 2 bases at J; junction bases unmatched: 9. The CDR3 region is CASSYMTSLSPYEQYF. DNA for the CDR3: TGTGCCAGCAGTTACATGACTAGCCTCTCCCCCTACGAGCAGTACTTC.

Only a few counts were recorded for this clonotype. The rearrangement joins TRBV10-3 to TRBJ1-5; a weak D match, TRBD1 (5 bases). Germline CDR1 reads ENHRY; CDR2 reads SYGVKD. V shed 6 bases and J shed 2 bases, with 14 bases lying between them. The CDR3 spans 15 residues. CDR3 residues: CAISPGGSGNQPQHF. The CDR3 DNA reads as TGTGCCATCAGCCCCGGGGGATCTGGCAATCAGCCCCAGCATTTT.

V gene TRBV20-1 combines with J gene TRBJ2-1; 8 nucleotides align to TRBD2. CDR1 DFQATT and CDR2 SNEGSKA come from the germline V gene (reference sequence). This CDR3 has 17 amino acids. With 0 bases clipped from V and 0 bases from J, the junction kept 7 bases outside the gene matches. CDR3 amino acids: CSARDLKSGSSYNEQFF. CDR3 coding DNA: TGCAGTGCTAGAGATTTAAAGAGCGGGAGCTCCTACAATGAGCAGTTCTTC.

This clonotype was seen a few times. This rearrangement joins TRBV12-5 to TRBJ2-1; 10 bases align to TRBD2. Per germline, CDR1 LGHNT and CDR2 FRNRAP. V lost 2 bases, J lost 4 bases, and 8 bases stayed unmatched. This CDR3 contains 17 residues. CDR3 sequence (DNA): TGTGCTAGTGGTTTGAGCACTAGCGGGATCACTTACAATGAGCAGTTCTTC. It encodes CASGLSTSGITYNEQFF.

CDR3 nucleotide sequence: TGTGCCATCAGTGAGGTGGACAGGGAAGACGAGCAGTACTTC. Amino acids: CAISEVDREDEQYF. The chain couples TRBV10-3 to TRBJ2-7; 8 bases fit TRBD1. V lost 2 bases to trimming and J lost 5 bases; unmatched junction nucleotides: 5. The CDR3 runs to 14 residues. CDR1 is ENHRY, CDR2 SYGVKD, per germline.

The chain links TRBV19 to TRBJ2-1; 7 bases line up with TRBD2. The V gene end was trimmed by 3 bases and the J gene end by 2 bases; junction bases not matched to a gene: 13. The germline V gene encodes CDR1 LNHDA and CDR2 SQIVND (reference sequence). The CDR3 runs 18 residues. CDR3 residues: CASSMRRELSQPYNEQFF. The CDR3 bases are TGTGCCAGTAGTATGCGGCGGGAGTTATCGCAGCCCTACAATGAGCAGTTCTTC.